Included here is one T cell receptor (beta chain) sequence, with context. The antigen remains undetermined. This sample stems from a study of OX40 agonist ivuxolimab in advanced cancers. For the study at large: Dose-escalation subjects each had hepatocellular carcinoma, melanoma, renal cell or head and neck cancer. The eligibility criteria allowed prior anti-PD-1, anti-PD-L1 or anti-CTLA-4 therapy, and 30% to 45% had some. Study-level results: Relative to CD4+ cells, CD8+ T cells on average had more expanded clones.

The protocol was immunoSEQ multiplex PCR, while the TCRdb copy is restricted to in-frame clones and leaves out a portion. The sample holds some 70,000 clones, just over 85% seen once. The V end lost 9 bases, the J end lost 3 bases, and 17 bases lay between the germline ends. The CDR3 sequence is 15 residues long. This specimen consisted of CD4+ or CD8+ T cells sorted from blood, obtained in a trial of the OX40 agonist ivuxolimab. This sequence originates from an adult with an advanced solid tumor such as melanoma, head and neck, liver or kidney cancer. The gene calls are TRBV23-1 and TRBJ1-4; tentatively, D is TRBD1 (5 bases). TRBV23-1 is annotated as an ORF whose role is uncertain. The CDR3, as DNA: TGCGCCAGTTTTATCTGGGGCCCTCCTAATGAAAAACTGTTTTTT. It yields the protein CASFIWGPPNEKLFF.